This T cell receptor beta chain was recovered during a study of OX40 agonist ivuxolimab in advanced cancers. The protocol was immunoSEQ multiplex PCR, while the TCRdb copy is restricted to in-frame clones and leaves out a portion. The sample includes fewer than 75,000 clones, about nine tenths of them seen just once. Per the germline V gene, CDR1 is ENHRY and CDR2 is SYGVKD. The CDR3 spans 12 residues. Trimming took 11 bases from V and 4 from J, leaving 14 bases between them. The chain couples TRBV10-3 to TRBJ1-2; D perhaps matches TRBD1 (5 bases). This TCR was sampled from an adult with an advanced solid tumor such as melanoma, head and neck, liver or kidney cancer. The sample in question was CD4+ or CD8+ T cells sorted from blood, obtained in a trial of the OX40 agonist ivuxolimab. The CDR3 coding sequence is TGTGCCGTAAATACAGGTGGCTATGGCTACACCTTC. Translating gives CAVNTGGYGYTF.